This TCR beta chain was identified during a study of memory CD4+ T cells and cytomegalovirus serostatus. The CDR3 contains 16 residues. Looked up from germline, CDR1 is PRHDT and CDR2 is FYEKMQ (reference sequence). V lost 7 bases to trimming and J lost 3 bases, with 19 bases between them. Single viable CD3+CD4+CD8-CD45RO+ cells were sorted as the memory CD4+ T cells. TCRdb keeps only in-frame clones here, not all; method: immunoSEQ multiplex PCR. The sample yields 80,000 or so clones, roughly 78% seen once. This sequence was found in an adult in good health and CMV-seropositive. This sequence joins TRBV13 and TRBJ2-4; TRBD1 or TRBD2 may be the D gene (6 bases each). Specimen: memory CD4+ T cells from blood. CDR3 sequence: CASTSSVGGHKNIQYF. CDR3 coding DNA: TGTGCCAGCACCTCGTCCGTCGGGGGCCACAAAAACATTCAGTACTTC.